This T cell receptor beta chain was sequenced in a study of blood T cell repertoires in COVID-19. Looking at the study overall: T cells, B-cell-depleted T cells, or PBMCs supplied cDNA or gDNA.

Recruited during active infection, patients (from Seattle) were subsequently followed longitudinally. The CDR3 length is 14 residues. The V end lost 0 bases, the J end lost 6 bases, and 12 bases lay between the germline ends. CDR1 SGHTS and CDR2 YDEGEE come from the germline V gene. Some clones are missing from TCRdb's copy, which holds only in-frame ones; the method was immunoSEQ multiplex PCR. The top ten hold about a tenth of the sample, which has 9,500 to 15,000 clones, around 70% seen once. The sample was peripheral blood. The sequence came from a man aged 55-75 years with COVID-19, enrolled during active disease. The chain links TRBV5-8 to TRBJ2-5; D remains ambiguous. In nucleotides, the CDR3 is TGTGCCAGCAGCTTGGATATAGGAGAGCAGACCCAGTACTTC. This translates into CASSLDIGEQTQYF.